Following are 29 T cell receptor beta chains from one sample sequenced in a study of PD-1 blockade in classical Hodgkin lymphoma. With no exception, relapse followed autologous stem cell transplantation in all patients, and brentuximab vedotin exposure varied. Sequencing used immunoSEQ multiplex PCR; TCRdb keeps in-frame clones, though not all of them. This sample has almost 100,000 clones; about nine tenths occur once, and the top ten carry less than 3.5%. The sequencing here drew on peripheral blood mononuclear cells (PBMCs), taken at baseline. The receptors shown here come from a human donor with classical Hodgkin lymphoma.

The CDR3 nucleotides read TGTGCCAGCAGCGCCTCGGGACTAGCAACCGAGCAGTACTTC. It translates to CASSASGLATEQYF. The V gene is TRBV9, the J gene TRBJ2-7; 9 nucleotides align to TRBD2. This CDR3 spans 14 amino acids. J was trimmed by 6 bases and V by 3 bases; bases with no gene match: 7. Germline CDR1 SGDLS, CDR2 YYNGEE.

V gene TRBV6-6 combines with J gene TRBJ1-6, with TRBD1 matching 9 bases. The J segment lost 9 bases and the V segment lost 6 bases, leaving 6 bases of the junction unmatched. CDR1 is MNHNY and CDR2 is SVGAGI in the germline V gene (reference sequence). The CDR3 runs 14 residues. The CDR3 loop reads CASSYRGLSSPLHF. CDR3 DNA sequence: TGTGCCAGCAGCTACAGGGGGCTGAGTTCACCCCTCCACTTT.

This chain links TRBV10-1 with TRBJ2-3; D perhaps matches TRBD2 (5 bases). This CDR3 spans 16 amino acids. The V gene lost 2 bases and the J gene lost 3 bases, with 15 bases spanning the gap. From germline, CDR1 is WNHNN and CDR2 SYGVQD (reference sequence). CDR3 loop: CASSEGSSRATDTQYF. CDR3 coding DNA: TGCGCCAGCAGTGAGGGATCCTCGCGGGCGACAGATACGCAGTATTTT.

The rearrangement joins TRBV6-5 to TRBJ2-7, with a tentative D call TRBD1 (5 bases). The CDR3 runs 12 residues. The germline CDR1 and CDR2 sequences are MNHEY and SVGAGI. The V gene lost 6 bases and the J gene lost 3 bases, with 9 bases spanning the gap. In DNA, the CDR3 is TGTGCCAGCAGCGTTCAGGGCTACGAGCAGTACTTC. It specifies CASSVQGYEQYF.

The gene calls are TRBV19 and TRBJ1-5; D possibly corresponds to TRBD1 (5 bases). The CDR3 runs to 13 residues. Germline CDR1 and CDR2: LNHDA and SQIVND (reference sequence). Between the trimmed V and J ends, which lost 6 bases and 2 bases, there was a span of 8 bases. CDR3 coding DNA: TGTGCCAGTAGGTTCAGGGGCAATCAGCCCCAGCATTTT. It translates to CASRFRGNQPQHF.

With regard to this clone: At one end the junction does not follow the germline gene, possibly because of a read error. The chain joins TRBV30 to TRBJ2-2; D may match TRBD1 or TRBD2 (6 bases each). The CDR3 runs 11 residues. Germline V gene data show CDR1 as GTSNPN and CDR2 as SVGIG (reference sequence). CDR3 nucleotide sequence: TGTGCCGGAATGTGGCGGGACAAAGCCCTTTTT. The encoded protein is CAGMWRDKALF.

The rearrangement joins TRBV6-5 to TRBJ1-2; D perhaps matches TRBD1 (5 bases). Per the germline V gene, CDR1 is MNHEY and CDR2 is SVGAGI. V was clipped by 0 bases and J by 8 bases, with 13 bases between them. This CDR3 has 14 residues. The CDR3 region is CASSYSSNRNGYTF. CDR3 nucleotides: TGTGCCAGCAGTTACTCTTCTAACAGGAACGGCTACACCTTC.

The CDR3 DNA follows: TGTGCCAGCAGCTTGGGGCTGCTACGGGATGCTAGCTACGAGCAGTACTTC. It codes for CASSLGLLRDASYEQYF. V is TRBV7-9 and J is TRBJ2-7; possibly TRBD1 or TRBD2 for D (5 bases each). The germline V and J ends were trimmed by 3 bases and 3 bases, with 21 bases remaining between them. CDR1 is SEHNR and CDR2 is FQNEAQ in the germline V gene (reference sequence). The CDR3 runs to 17 residues. Together with reference TRBV7-9 and TRBJ2-7, the CDR3 gives the full variable domain: DTGVSQNPRHKITKRGQNVTFRCDPISEHNRLYWYRQTLGQGPEFLTYFQNEAQLEKSRLLSDRFSAERPKGSFSTLEIQRTEQGDSAMYLCASSLGLLRDASYEQYFGPGTRLTVT.

The chain uses TRBV30 and TRBJ1-1; D remains ambiguous. Germline lookup yields CDR1 GTSNPN and CDR2 SVGIG (reference sequence). Trimming took off 4 bases at V and 0 bases at J, with 9 bases between the two ends. The CDR3 is 13 residues long. CDR3: CAWTLDLNTEAFF. CDR3 DNA: TGTGCCTGGACTCTGGACTTGAACACTGAAGCTTTCTTT. Supplemented by reference TRBV30 and TRBJ1-1, the full variable domain reads SQTIHQWPATLVQPVGSPLSLECTVEGTSNPNLYWYRQAAGRGLQLLFYSVGIGQISSEVPQNLSASRPQDRQFILSSKKLLLSDSGFYLCAWTLDLNTEAFFGQGTRLTVV.

The chain couples TRBV4-1 to TRBJ2-5; D gene ambiguous. The CDR3 sequence is 14 residues long. Trimming stripped 0 bases from V and 4 bases from J, with 9 bases between. Looked up from germline, CDR1 is MGHRA and CDR2 is YSYEKL. In DNA, the CDR3 is TGCGCCAGCAGCCAAGATCTTGGAGTAGAGACCCAGTACTTC. Amino acid sequence: CASSQDLGVETQYF.

The chain is built from TRBV7-2 and TRBJ2-7; D perhaps matches TRBD1 (5 bases). The V end lost 1 base, the J end lost 3 bases, and 13 bases lay between the germline ends. Germline V gene sequence: CDR1 SGHTA, CDR2 FQGNSA. The CDR3 is made up of 15 amino acids. In DNA, the CDR3 is TGTGCCAGCAGCTTAGGTTTCGGACAATACTACGAGCAGTACTTC. It is translated as CASSLGFGQYYEQYF. The full variable domain, completed using reference TRBV7-2 and TRBJ2-7, is GAGVSQSPSNKVTEKGKDVELRCDPISGHTALYWYRQSLGQGLEFLIYFQGNSAPDKSGLPSDRFSAERTGGSVSTLTIQRTQQEDSAVYLCASSLGFGQYYEQYFGPGTRLTVT.

The rearrangement uses TRBV2 and TRBJ2-7, with TRBD1 matching over 9 bases. Germline trimming cut 9 bases from V and 5 bases from J; bases unmatched to any gene: 11. This CDR3 has 14 amino acids. Germline values: CDR1 SNHLY, CDR2 FYNNEI. CDR3 in amino acids: CARLRGTGSNEQYF. The CDR3 DNA sequence: TGTGCCAGACTAAGGGGGACAGGGTCCAACGAGCAGTACTTC.

The rearrangement uses TRBV5-1 and TRBJ2-3, with D possibly TRBD1 on 5 matching bases. CDR1 is SGHRS and CDR2 is YFSETQ in the germline V gene. The length of the CDR3 is 14 residues. Between the trimmed V and J ends, which lost 3 bases and 3 bases, there was a span of 11 bases. As DNA, the CDR3 is TGCGCCAGCAGCTGGGCACAGGTTACAGATACGCAGTATTTT. It translates to CASSWAQVTDTQYF.

CDR3 loop: CAVLDRADYGYTF. Here the CDR3 DNA reads TGTGCCGTACTGGACAGGGCCGACTATGGCTACACCTTC. The chain uses TRBV28 and TRBJ1-2, with 8 bases matching TRBD1. The CDR3 has 13 amino acids. J lost 3 bases, V lost 11 bases, and 8 bases had no gene match. Germline CDR1 MDHEN, CDR2 SYDVKM.

The chain employs TRBV30 and TRBJ2-2; possible D gene TRBD1, 6 bases. Between the trimmed V and J ends, which lost 8 bases and 2 bases, there was a span of 15 bases. Germline CDR1 is GTSNPN and CDR2 is SVGIG (reference sequence). There are 14 residues in the CDR3. The CDR3 DNA reads as TGTGCCGGAGTGGGGGCCCTCAACACCGGGGAGCTGTTTTTT. This encodes CAGVGALNTGELFF. The full variable domain, with the rest looked up from reference TRBV30 and TRBJ2-2, is SQTIHQWPATLVQPVGSPLSLECTVEGTSNPNLYWYRQAAGRGLQLLFYSVGIGQISSEVPQNLSASRPQDRQFILSSKKLLLSDSGFYLCAGVGALNTGELFFGEGSRLTVL.

This clone was recorded once. DNA for the CDR3: TGTGCCAGTAGTACTCCGCGGCGAGGGCAGGGAAATCAGCCCCAGCATTTT. It codes for CASSTPRRGQGNQPQHF. The J gene is TRBJ1-5, the V gene TRBV19, with D tentatively TRBD1 (5 bases). Germline CDR1 and CDR2: LNHDA and SQIVND (reference sequence). The CDR3 totals 17 residues. Between the trimmed V and J ends, which lost 4 bases and 4 bases, there was a span of 20 bases.

V and J are TRBV6-5 and TRBJ2-1; D assignment may be TRBD1 or TRBD2 (5 bases each). The V and J ends lost 7 bases and 8 bases respectively, with 9 bases between them. The CDR3 spans 11 residues. Germline assignment: CDR1 MNHEY and CDR2 SVGAGI. CDR3 bases: TGTGCCAGCACTCGGGGCCATGAGCAGTTCTTC. Its protein is CASTRGHEQFF.

This clone has a handful of counts. V gene TRBV27 combines with J gene TRBJ2-7, with TRBD1 matching over 8 bases. V lost 4 bases, J lost 0 bases, and 11 bases stayed unmatched. CDR1 and CDR2 from the germline V gene are MNHEY and SMNVEV (reference sequence). The CDR3 has 17 amino acids. The CDR3 DNA follows: TGTGCCAGCAGTTCGATCGTTACGACAGGGGACTCCTACGAGCAGTACTTC. Its translation is CASSSIVTTGDSYEQYF.

The chain recombines TRBV9 with TRBJ1-1; D perhaps matches TRBD1 (5 bases). Germline V gene lookup returns CDR1 SGDLS and CDR2 YYNGEE. This CDR3 region has 16 residues. V dropped 0 bases and J dropped 4 bases, with 16 bases sitting between them. CDR3 sequence: CASSVVGGRFGTEAFF. Written as DNA, the CDR3 is TGTGCCAGCAGCGTAGTTGGGGGGAGGTTTGGCACTGAAGCTTTCTTT.

The rearrangement uses TRBV29-1 and TRBJ2-6; tentative D call: TRBD1 (5 bases). Germline V gene lookup returns CDR1 SQVTM and CDR2 ANQGSEA. Deletions cut 4 bases from V and 2 bases from J, with 12 bases between. The CDR3 has 15 amino acids. Here the CDR3 reads CSVAETAPGANVLTF. CDR3 in DNA: TGCAGCGTTGCCGAGACAGCCCCTGGGGCCAACGTCCTGACTTTC.

The chain links TRBV4-1 to TRBJ2-4; perhaps TRBD2 as D (5 bases). The CDR3 extends over 14 amino acids. Germline V gene lookup returns CDR1 MGHRA and CDR2 YSYEKL. Trimming left V 1 base short and J 6 bases short, with 10 bases between. The CDR3 region has the DNA TGCGCCAGCAGCCAAGCGGGGTGGCGAAACATTCAGTACTTC. This gives the protein CASSQAGWRNIQYF.

The V and J genes are TRBV6-6 and TRBJ2-3, with 13 bases matching TRBD2. The CDR3 loop spans 15 amino acids. The germline V gene encodes CDR1 MNHNY and CDR2 SVGAGI (reference sequence). J gave up 7 bases and V 6 bases, and 7 bases lay outside the gene matches. As DNA, the CDR3 is TGTGCCAGCAGAGTACTAGCGGGAGGGGCTCATACGCAGTATTTT. Its translation is CASRVLAGGAHTQYF.

The chain recombines TRBV7-9 with TRBJ2-5, with D tentatively TRBD2 (5 bases). The germline V gene encodes CDR1 SEHNR and CDR2 FQNEAQ (reference sequence). The V and J ends lost 3 bases and 2 bases respectively, with 10 bases between them. CDR3 length: 14 residues. This CDR3 is CASSFEGVQETQYF. The CDR3, as DNA: TGTGCCAGCAGCTTTGAGGGAGTTCAAGAGACCCAGTACTTC.

The V gene is TRBV7-9, the J gene TRBJ2-7; D call uncertain. The germline V gene encodes CDR1 SEHNR and CDR2 FQNEAQ (reference sequence). Trimming shortened V by 5 bases and J by 9 bases, and 14 bases separated the two germline ends. The CDR3 sequence is 12 residues long. The CDR3 DNA sequence: TGTGCCAGCAGCCTAATGGACCCCTGGCAGTACTTC. It specifies CASSLMDPWQYF.

The J gene is TRBJ2-7, the V gene TRBV7-8, with 12 bases matching TRBD1. J gave up 4 bases and V 5 bases, and 12 bases lay outside the gene matches. Germline V gives CDR1 SGHVS, CDR2 FQNEAQ. This CDR3 comprises 17 residues. CDR3 nucleotides: TGTGCCAGCAGCAAAACCGGGACAGGGGGCATGATGTACGAGCAGTACTTC. It encodes CASSKTGTGGMMYEQYF.

CDR3 in amino acids: CASKDRLHGYTF. The CDR3 DNA reads TGTGCCAGCAAGGACAGGCTCCATGGCTACACCTTC. The V and J genes are TRBV27 and TRBJ1-2, with 7 bases that match TRBD1. The CDR3 is 12 amino acids. The J segment lost 6 bases and the V segment lost 7 bases, leaving 5 bases of the junction unmatched. The germline CDR1 and CDR2 sequences are MNHEY and SMNVEV (reference sequence).

The chain couples TRBV5-1 to TRBJ1-4, with 8 bases that match TRBD1. The CDR3 runs to 15 residues. Germline V lookup: CDR1 SGHRS, CDR2 YFSETQ. V lost 0 bases, J lost 8 bases, and 6 bases stayed unmatched. The DNA of the CDR3 is TGCGCCAGCAGCTTGGAAGGGACAGGCGGAGAAAAACTGTTTTTT. As protein: CASSLEGTGGEKLFF.

The genes are TRBV4-1 and TRBJ2-5; tentatively, D is TRBD1 (6 bases). Germline-derived CDR1 and CDR2 are MGHRA and YSYEKL. The CDR3 sequence is 15 residues long. V was shortened by 0 bases and J by 3 bases, with 11 bases between the two germline ends. The CDR3 loop is CASSQDRDTEETQYF. CDR3 in DNA: TGCGCCAGCAGCCAAGACAGGGACACCGAAGAGACCCAGTACTTC.

V and J are TRBV4-1 and TRBJ2-7; D is perhaps TRBD1 (6 bases). The CDR3 spans 14 residues. Deletions cut 0 bases from V and 0 bases from J, with 6 bases between. Germline-derived CDR1 and CDR2 are MGHRA and YSYEKL. CDR3 region: CASSQDRGSYEQYF. The DNA for the CDR3 is TGCGCCAGCAGCCAAGACAGGGGCTCCTACGAGCAGTACTTC.